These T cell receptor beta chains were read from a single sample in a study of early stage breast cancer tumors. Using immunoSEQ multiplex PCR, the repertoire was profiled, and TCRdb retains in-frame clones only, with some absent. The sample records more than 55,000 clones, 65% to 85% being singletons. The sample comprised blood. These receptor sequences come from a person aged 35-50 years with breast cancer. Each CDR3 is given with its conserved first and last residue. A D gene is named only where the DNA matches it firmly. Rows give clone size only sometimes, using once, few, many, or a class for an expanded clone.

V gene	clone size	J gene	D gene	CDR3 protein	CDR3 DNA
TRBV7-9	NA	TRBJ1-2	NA	CASSLTGGGYGYTF	TGTGCCAGCAGCTTGACAGGTGGTGGATATGGCTACACCTTC
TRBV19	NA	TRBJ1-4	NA	CASRHGTVAMGSNEKLFF	TGTGCCAGTAGGCACGGGACCGTCGCAATGGGGTCTAATGAAAAACTGTTTTTT
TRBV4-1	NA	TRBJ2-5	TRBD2	CASSLGGEGETQYF	TGCGCCAGCAGCCTTGGGGGGGAAGGAGAGACCCAGTACTTC
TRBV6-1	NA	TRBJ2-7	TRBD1	CASSERTGIYEQYF	TGTGCCAGCAGTGAAAGGACAGGGATCTACGAGCAGTACTTC
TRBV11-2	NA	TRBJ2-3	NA	CASSLDGLRTDTQYF	TGTGCCAGCAGCTTAGACGGACTACGCACAGATACGCAGTATTTT
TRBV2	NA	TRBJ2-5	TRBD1	CASFPNRGRQETQYF	TGTGCCAGCTTCCCTAACAGGGGGCGCCAAGAGACCCAGTACTTC
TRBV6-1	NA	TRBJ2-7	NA	CASSDPGRSTYEQYF	TGTGCCAGCAGTGATCCGGGGCGTTCTACCTACGAGCAGTACTTC
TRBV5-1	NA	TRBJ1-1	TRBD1	CASSTGQGNRNTEAFF	TGCGCCAGCAGCACGGGACAGGGGAATCGGAACACTGAAGCTTTCTTT
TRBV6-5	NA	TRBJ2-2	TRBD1	CASSYSTGRTGELFF	TGTGCCAGCAGTTACTCGACAGGGCGCACCGGGGAGCTGTTTTTT
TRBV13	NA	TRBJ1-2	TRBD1	CASSFQGAGYTF	TGTGCCAGCAGCTTCCAGGGGGCTGGCTACACCTTC
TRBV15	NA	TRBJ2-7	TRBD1	CATSRSRDRVGHEQYF	TGTGCCACCAGCAGAAGCCGGGACAGGGTTGGACACGAGCAGTACTTC
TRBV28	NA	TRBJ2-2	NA	CASSPRKFANTGELFF	TGTGCCAGCAGTCCAAGAAAGTTCGCGAACACCGGGGAGCTGTTTTTT
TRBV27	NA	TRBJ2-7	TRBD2	CASSLIAGGPLNEQYF	TGTGCCAGCAGTTTAATCGCGGGAGGGCCTCTCAACGAGCAGTACTTC
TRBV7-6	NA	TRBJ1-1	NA	CASSLVREILRNTEAFF	TGTGCCAGCAGCTTGGTCCGAGAAATACTTAGAAACACTGAAGCTTTCTTT
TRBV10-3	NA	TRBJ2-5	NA	CAIMDPGGSETQYF	TGTGCCATCATGGACCCAGGAGGGAGTGAGACCCAGTACTTC
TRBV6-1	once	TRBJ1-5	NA	CASSEGGGYSNQPQHF	TGTGCCAGCAGTGAAGGGGGGGGTTATAGCAATCAGCCCCAGCATTTT
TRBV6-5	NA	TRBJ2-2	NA	CASRVNGELFF	TGTGCCAGCAGAGTAAACGGGGAGCTGTTTTTT
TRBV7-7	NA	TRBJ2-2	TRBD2	CASSPGLNTGELFF	TGTGCTAGCAGCCCGGGACTAAACACCGGGGAGCTGTTTTTT
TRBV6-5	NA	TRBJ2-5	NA	CASSYSGQGGWETQYF	TGTGCCAGCAGTTACTCGGGTCAGGGGGGTTGGGAGACCCAGTACTTC
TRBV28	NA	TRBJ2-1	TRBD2	CASSLWRTSIEQFF	TGTGCCAGCAGTTTATGGAGGACTAGCATTGAGCAGTTCTTC
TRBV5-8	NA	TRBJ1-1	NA	CASSLRPRDTEAFF	TGTGCCAGCAGCTTGCGACCTAGGGACACTGAAGCTTTCTTT
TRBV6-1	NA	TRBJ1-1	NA	CASRDRYTEAFF	TGTGCCAGCAGGGACAGATACACTGAAGCTTTCTTT
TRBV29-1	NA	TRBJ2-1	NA	CSVAKTHSYNEQFF	TGCAGCGTTGCTAAAACACACTCCTACAATGAGCAGTTCTTC
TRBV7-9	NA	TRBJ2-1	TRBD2	CASALGSGTYNEQFF	TGTGCCAGCGCCCTCGGTAGCGGGACCTACAATGAGCAGTTCTTC
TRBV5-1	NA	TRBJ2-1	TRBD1	CASSLGGTGDYNEQFF	TGCGCCAGCAGCTTGGGGGGGACAGGGGACTACAATGAGCAGTTCTTC
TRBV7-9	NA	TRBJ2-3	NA	CASSPGSTDTQYF	TGTGCCAGCAGCCCCGGAAGCACAGATACGCAGTATTTT
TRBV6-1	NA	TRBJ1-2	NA	CAALSGTRYGYTF	TGTGCCGCTTTATCCGGGACAAGATATGGCTACACCTTC
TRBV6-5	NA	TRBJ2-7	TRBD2	CATRSGTSDSYEQYF	TGTGCCACCCGATCCGGGACTAGCGACTCCTACGAGCAGTACTTC
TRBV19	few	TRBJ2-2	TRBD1	CASSIAGQGTGELFF	TGTGCCAGTAGTATAGCGGGACAGGGAACCGGGGAGCTGTTTTTT
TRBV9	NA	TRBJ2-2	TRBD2	CASSVVPSGGTGELFF	TGTGCCAGCAGCGTAGTCCCTAGCGGGGGCACCGGGGAGCTGTTTTTT
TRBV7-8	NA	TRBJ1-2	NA	CASSLAPGANYGYTF	TGTGCCAGCAGCTTAGCCCCGGGGGCTAACTATGGCTACACCTTC
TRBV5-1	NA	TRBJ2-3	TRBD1	CASSMGQGLTDTQYF	TGCGCCAGCAGCATGGGACAGGGGCTCACAGATACGCAGTATTTT
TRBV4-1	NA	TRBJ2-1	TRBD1	CASSPQRGLLDEQFF	TGCGCCAGCAGTCCACAGAGGGGGCTTCTTGATGAGCAGTTCTTC
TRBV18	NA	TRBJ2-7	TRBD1	CASSQGATYEQYF	TGTGCCAGCTCACAGGGGGCCACCTACGAGCAGTACTTC
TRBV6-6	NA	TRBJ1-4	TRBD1	CASSSGQFNEKLFF	TGTGCCAGCAGTTCGGGACAGTTTAATGAAAAACTGTTTTTT
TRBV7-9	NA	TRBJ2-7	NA	CASSLGGWDSVHEQYF	TGTGCCAGCAGCTTAGGGGGATGGGACTCGGTGCACGAGCAGTACTTC
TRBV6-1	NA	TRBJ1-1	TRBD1	CAADRGLSTEAFF	TGTGCCGCAGACAGGGGGCTGAGCACTGAAGCTTTCTTT
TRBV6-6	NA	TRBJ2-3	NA	CASSQLVSTDTQYF	TGTGCCAGCAGTCAACTAGTCAGCACAGATACGCAGTATTTT
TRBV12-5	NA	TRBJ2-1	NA	CASGLGGGGSYNEQFF	TGTGCTAGTGGTTTGGGAGGGGGGGGTTCCTACAATGAGCAGTTCTTC
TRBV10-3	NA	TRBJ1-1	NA	CAIAAPQGSVNTEAFF	TGTGCCATCGCAGCCCCCCAAGGGTCTGTGAACACTGAAGCTTTCTTT
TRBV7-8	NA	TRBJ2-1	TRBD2	CASSLGTSERNEQFF	TGTGCCAGCAGCCTCGGGACTAGTGAGCGGAATGAGCAGTTCTTC
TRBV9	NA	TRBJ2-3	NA	CASSVGGRGDTDTQYF	TGTGCCAGCAGCGTAGGAGGGCGGGGAGACACAGATACGCAGTATTTT
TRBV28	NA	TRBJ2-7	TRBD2	CASRRTSGASYEQYF	TGTGCCAGCAGAAGGACTAGCGGAGCCTCCTACGAGCAGTACTTC
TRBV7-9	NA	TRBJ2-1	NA	CASSRGNEQFF	TGTGCCAGCAGCCGGGGGAATGAGCAGTTCTTC